This T cell receptor beta chain was identified during a study of blood T cell repertoires in COVID-19. Looking at the study overall: Acute and convalescent COVID-19 samples came from the United States, Italy and Spain. From T cells, B-cell-depleted T cells, or PBMCs came the material, which was cDNA or gDNA.

In the study's own analysis: Reference gene primer amplification yielded estimated nucleated cell counts. Here immunoSEQ multiplex PCR was the method, and the copy in TCRdb shows in-frame clones only, minus some. V, J and clone size reflect that table, while D and trimming were determined from the DNA. The table has approximately 400,000 clones, roughly four fifths seen once; the top ten hold 0.85% to 1.2%. The CDR3 totals 17 residues. Trimming took 4 bases from V and 1 from J, leaving 20 bases between them. Germline V gene data show CDR1 as LGHDT and CDR2 as YNNKEL (reference sequence). The sequence was collected from a human donor with acute or convalescent COVID-19. The donor label of this sample is uncertain. V is TRBV3-1 (or the pseudogene TRBV3-2) and J is TRBJ2-7, with D maybe TRBD1 (6 bases). The source material was peripheral blood. CDR3 nucleotides: TGTGCCAGCAGCCTCCACAGCCTCCGGGACACATCCTACGAGCAGTACTTC. As protein: CASSLHSLRDTSYEQYF.